A selection of T cell receptor beta chains follows, all from one sample in a study of T cell responses to AZD1222 COVID-19 vaccine. Assay used: immunoSEQ multiplex PCR; TCRdb lists only in-frame clones, some missing. The table shows about 190,000 clones, with roughly 93% occurring only once. Specimen: peripheral blood, collected on day 0 of AZD1222 vaccination. Receptors were obtained from an adult in good health. Each CDR3 is given with its conserved first and last residue. Fields, in order: V gene, J gene, clone size, D gene, CDR3 protein, CDR3 DNA. D genes are given only for firm matches. Expanded clones get a size class; other rows say once, few or many, or leave the size out.

TRBV7-9	TRBJ1-1	-	-	CASRAGGANTEAFF	TGTGCCAGCAGGGCCGGGGGAGCGAACACTGAAGCTTTCTTT
TRBV6-6	TRBJ1-1	-	-	CASSYPPAGSTEAFF	TGTGCCAGCAGTTACCCGCCCGCAGGGTCCACTGAAGCTTTCTTT
TRBV9	TRBJ2-1	-	-	CASSPLSDLGGYNEQFF	TGTGCCAGCAGCCCACTCTCGGACCTAGGGGGGTACAATGAGCAGTTCTTC
TRBV27	TRBJ2-5	-	-	CASSWGAWETQYF	TGTGCCAGCAGTTGGGGGGCGTGGGAGACCCAGTACTTC
TRBV27	TRBJ1-5	-	TRBD1	CASRAGTGGFGQPQHF	TGTGCCAGCAGGGCCGGGACAGGGGGCTTCGGTCAGCCCCAGCATTTT
TRBV6-5	TRBJ1-6	-	-	CASRYPGAPLHF	TGTGCCAGCCGCTACCCCGGGGCACCCCTCCACTTT
TRBV7-9	TRBJ1-4	-	-	CASSLGGDEKLFF	TGTGCCAGCAGCCTAGGGGGGGATGAAAAACTGTTTTTT
TRBV2	TRBJ1-4	-	TRBD1	CAVGQVDVTNEKLFF	TGTGCCGTGGGACAGGTGGACGTAACTAATGAAAAACTGTTTTTT
TRBV18	TRBJ2-7	-	-	CASSSGVYRGQSSYEQYF	TGTGCCAGCTCATCCGGAGTATATAGGGGCCAAAGCTCCTACGAGCAGTACTTC
TRBV6-5	TRBJ1-1	-	-	CASSYSPAQMNTEAFF	TGTGCCAGCAGTTACAGCCCAGCACAAATGAACACTGAAGCTTTCTTT
TRBV7-8	TRBJ1-2	-	-	CASSLGPGDGYTF	TGTGCCAGCAGCTTAGGCCCAGGGGATGGCTACACCTTC
TRBV19	TRBJ1-3	-	-	CASSVSAGSGGNTIYF	TGTGCCAGTAGTGTCTCGGCGGGATCGGGTGGAAACACCATATATTTT
TRBV7-2	TRBJ1-4	-	-	CASSRRAGGYEKLFF	TGTGCCAGCAGCCGGAGGGCGGGCGGTTATGAAAAACTGTTTTTT
TRBV3-1/TRBV3-2	TRBJ1-3	-	-	CASSQDPPGALGNTIYF	TGTGCCAGCAGCCAAGATCCGCCCGGGGCGTTGGGAAACACCATATATTTT
TRBV7-6	TRBJ1-5	-	-	CASSLDRNNQPQHF	TGTGCCAGCAGCTTGGACAGAAACAATCAGCCCCAGCATTTT
TRBV29-1	TRBJ1-2	-	-	CSVGRESGYTF	TGCAGCGTTGGAAGAGAGTCTGGCTACACCTTC
TRBV21-1	TRBJ2-7	-	-	CASSKVCYEQYF	TGTGCCAGCAGCAAAGTCTGTTACGAGCAGTACTTC
TRBV5-1	TRBJ2-2	-	-	CASSDKAGGENTGELFF	TGCGCCAGCAGCGATAAAGCTGGAGGGGAGAACACCGGGGAGCTGTTTTTT
TRBV14	TRBJ2-1	-	TRBD2	CASSQNLAGGHVRQFF	TGTGCCAGCAGCCAAAATCTAGCGGGAGGCCACGTACGGCAGTTCTTC
TRBV12-3/TRBV12-4	TRBJ1-6	-	-	CASSSSTATLHF	TGTGCCAGCAGTTCCAGTACGGCAACCCTCCACTTT
TRBV7-9	TRBJ1-2	-	-	CASSSQLPGPFSGYTF	TGTGCCAGCAGCTCCCAACTACCCGGACCATTTAGTGGCTACACCTTC
TRBV29-1	TRBJ1-2	few	-	CSVHHLGQADYGYTF	TGCAGCGTTCACCATCTTGGGCAGGCCGACTATGGCTACACCTTC
TRBV3-1/TRBV3-2	TRBJ2-1	-	-	CASSPTAGHPEQFF	TGTGCCAGCAGCCCTACCGCGGGACACCCAGAGCAGTTCTTC
TRBV4-2	TRBJ2-3	-	-	CASSQESGGVGSTDTQYF	TGTGCCAGCAGCCAAGAAAGTGGCGGCGTTGGAAGCACAGATACGCAGTATTTT
TRBV7-2	TRBJ2-5	-	TRBD1	CASSPRQGGQETQYF	TGTGCCAGCAGCCCACGACAGGGGGGTCAAGAGACCCAGTACTTC
TRBV6-5	TRBJ2-2	-	TRBD2	CASGPRGGNTGELFF	TGTGCCAGCGGACCGCGGGGGGGGAACACCGGGGAGCTGTTTTTT
TRBV6-2/TRBV6-3	TRBJ1-2	-	-	CASSFEGNYGYTF	TGTGCCAGCAGTTTTGAGGGGAACTATGGCTACACCTTC
TRBV7-2	TRBJ2-2	-	TRBD2	CASSPGTRSTGELFF	TGTGCCAGCAGCCCCGGGACTAGAAGTACCGGGGAGCTGTTTTTT
TRBV19	TRBJ1-2	-	-	CASSVRPTGRYGYTF	TGTGCCAGTAGTGTGCGGCCCACGGGTAGATATGGCTACACCTTC
TRBV2	TRBJ2-1	-	-	CASSRWTNYNEQFF	TGTGCCAGCAGCCGATGGACCAACTACAATGAGCAGTTCTTC
TRBV28	TRBJ2-1	-	TRBD2	CASSRTSRNEQFF	TGTGCCAGCAGCCGGACTAGTCGGAATGAGCAGTTCTTC
TRBV6-5	TRBJ2-7	-	TRBD2	CASTLAGYEQYF	TGTGCCAGCACTCTAGCGGGATACGAGCAGTACTTC
TRBV6-5	TRBJ2-1	-	-	CASSLGTYNEQFF	TGTGCCAGCAGTTTGGGGACCTACAATGAGCAGTTCTTC
TRBV5-1	TRBJ1-2	-	-	CASTPDAGDYGYTF	TGCGCCAGCACACCCGACGCAGGGGACTATGGCTACACCTTC
TRBV24-1	TRBJ2-7	once	-	CATSAAWGYEQYF	TGTGCCACCAGTGCAGCTTGGGGTTACGAGCAGTACTTC
TRBV7-3	TRBJ2-2	-	TRBD1	CASSLRAQGAPGELFF	TGTGCCAGCAGCTTACGCGCACAGGGGGCGCCCGGGGAGCTGTTTTTT
TRBV27	TRBJ2-7	once	-	CASRTPSRSYEQYF	TGTGCCAGCAGGACCCCCTCCCGCTCCTACGAGCAGTACTTC
TRBV7-2	TRBJ1-2	-	-	CASSSRQSGYTF	TGTGCCAGCAGCTCCCGGCAATCTGGCTACACCTTC
TRBV4-1	TRBJ1-6	-	-	CASSLSGLQSPLHF	TGCGCCAGCAGCCTGTCCGGGCTCCAGTCACCCCTCCACTTT
TRBV5-4	TRBJ1-6	-	-	CASSQGGGLGAFNSPLHF	TGTGCCAGCAGCCAGGGTGGAGGGTTAGGTGCTTTTAATTCACCCCTCCACTTT
TRBV7-8	TRBJ2-2	-	-	CASSLVFPGRQEGTGELFF	TGTGCCAGCAGCTTAGTTTTTCCAGGGCGCCAAGAGGGTACCGGGGAGCTGTTTTTT
TRBV28	TRBJ2-5	-	-	CASSLRRAGSVETQYF	TGTGCCAGCAGTTTAAGGCGCGCAGGGTCCGTAGAGACCCAGTACTTC
TRBV28	TRBJ2-7	-	-	CASSLAGDPAYEQYF	TGTGCCAGCAGTTTGGCTGGGGACCCAGCCTACGAGCAGTACTTC
TRBV19	TRBJ1-1	-	-	CASSLFLPTEAFF	TGTGCCAGTAGTCTATTCTTACCAACTGAAGCTTTCTTT
TRBV18	TRBJ2-5	-	TRBD1	CASSSPGQGAGETQYF	TGTGCCAGCTCAAGTCCCGGACAGGGGGCAGGGGAGACCCAGTACTTC
TRBV18	TRBJ1-6	-	-	CASSPDALNSPLHF	TGTGCCAGCTCACCAGACGCCTTAAATTCACCCCTCCACTTT
TRBV6-5	TRBJ2-7	-	-	CASSYSRTTAYEQYF	TGTGCCAGCAGTTACTCGAGGACTACTGCCTACGAGCAGTACTTC
TRBV27	TRBJ1-2	few	TRBD1	CASRPSPGQGFYGYTF	TGTGCCAGCAGGCCATCCCCGGGACAGGGATTCTATGGCTACACCTTC
TRBV28	TRBJ1-5	-	TRBD1	CASSLGTGDQPQHF	TGTGCCAGCAGCCTGGGGACAGGGGATCAGCCCCAGCATTTT